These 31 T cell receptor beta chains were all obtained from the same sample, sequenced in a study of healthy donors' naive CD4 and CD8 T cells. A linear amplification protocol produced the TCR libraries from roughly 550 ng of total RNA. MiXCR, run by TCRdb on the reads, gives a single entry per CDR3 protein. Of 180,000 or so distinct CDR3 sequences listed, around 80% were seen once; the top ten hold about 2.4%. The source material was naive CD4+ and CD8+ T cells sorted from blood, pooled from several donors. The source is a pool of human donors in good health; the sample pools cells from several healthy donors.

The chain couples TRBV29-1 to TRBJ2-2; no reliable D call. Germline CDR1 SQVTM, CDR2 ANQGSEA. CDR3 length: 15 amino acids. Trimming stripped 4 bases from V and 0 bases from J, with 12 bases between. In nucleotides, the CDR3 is TGCAGCGTTGGGTTGACAACGTCGAACACCGGGGAGCTGTTTTTT. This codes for CSVGLTTSNTGELFF.

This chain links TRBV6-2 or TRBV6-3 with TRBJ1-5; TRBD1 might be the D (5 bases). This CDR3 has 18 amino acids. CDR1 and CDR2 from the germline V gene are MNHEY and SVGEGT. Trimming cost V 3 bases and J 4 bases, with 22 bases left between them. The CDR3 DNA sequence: TGTGCCAGCAGTTATGCCCCGGGACCTGCTCTTTTTAATCAGCCCCAGCATTTT. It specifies CASSYAPGPALFNQPQHF.

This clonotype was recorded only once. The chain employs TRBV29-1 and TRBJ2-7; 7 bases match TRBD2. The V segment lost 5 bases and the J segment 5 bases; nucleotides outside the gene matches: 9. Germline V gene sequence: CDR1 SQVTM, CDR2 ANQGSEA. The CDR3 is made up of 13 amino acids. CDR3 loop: CSVRVVAGNEQYF. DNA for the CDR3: TGCAGCGTTCGGGTTGTAGCGGGCAACGAGCAGTACTTC.

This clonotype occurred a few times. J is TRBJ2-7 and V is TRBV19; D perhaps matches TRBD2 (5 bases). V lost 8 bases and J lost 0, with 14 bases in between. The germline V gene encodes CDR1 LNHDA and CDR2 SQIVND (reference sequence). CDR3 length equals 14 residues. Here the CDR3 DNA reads TGTGCCAGTCGGGGTGGGTTTGGCTCCTACGAGCAGTACTTC. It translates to CASRGGFGSYEQYF.

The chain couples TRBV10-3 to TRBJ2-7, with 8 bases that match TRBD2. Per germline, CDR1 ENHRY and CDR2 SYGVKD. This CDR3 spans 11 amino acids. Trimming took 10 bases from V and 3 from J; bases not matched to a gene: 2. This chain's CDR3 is CATLAGYEQYF. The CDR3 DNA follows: TGTGCCACTCTAGCGGGCTACGAGCAGTACTTC.

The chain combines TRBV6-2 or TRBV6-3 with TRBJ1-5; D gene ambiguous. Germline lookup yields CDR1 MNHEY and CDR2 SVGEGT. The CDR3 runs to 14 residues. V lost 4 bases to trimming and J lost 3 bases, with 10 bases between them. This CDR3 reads CASSWTGVNQPQHF. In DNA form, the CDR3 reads TGTGCCAGCAGTTGGACCGGGGTCAATCAGCCCCAGCATTTT.

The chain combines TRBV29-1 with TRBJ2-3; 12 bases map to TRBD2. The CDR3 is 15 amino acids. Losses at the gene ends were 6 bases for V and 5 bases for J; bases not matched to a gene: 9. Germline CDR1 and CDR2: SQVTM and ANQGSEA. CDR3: CSVPRLAGVVDTQYF. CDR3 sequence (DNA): TGCAGCGTCCCTAGACTAGCGGGGGTCGTAGATACGCAGTATTTT.

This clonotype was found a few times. The CDR3, as DNA: TGTGCCAGCAGTTACTCGAAGAATTTCATCAGGGCTACTGAAGCTTTCTTT. It specifies CASSYSKNFIRATEAFF. The chain links TRBV6-5 to TRBJ1-1; possibly TRBD1 for D (5 bases). Trimming took off 0 bases at V and 5 bases at J, with 19 bases between the two ends. The germline V gene has CDR1 MNHEY and CDR2 SVGAGI. This CDR3 comprises 17 residues.

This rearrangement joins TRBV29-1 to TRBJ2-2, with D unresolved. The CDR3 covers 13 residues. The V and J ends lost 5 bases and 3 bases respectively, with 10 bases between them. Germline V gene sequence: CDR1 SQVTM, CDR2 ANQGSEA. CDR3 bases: TGCAGCGTTCCGGACGGAGACACCGGGGAGCTGTTTTTT. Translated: CSVPDGDTGELFF.

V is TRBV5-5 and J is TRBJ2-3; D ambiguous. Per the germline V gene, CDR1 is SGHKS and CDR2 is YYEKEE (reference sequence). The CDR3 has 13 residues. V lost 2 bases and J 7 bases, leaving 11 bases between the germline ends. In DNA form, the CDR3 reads TGTGCCAGCAGCTTCGCCGAGCCGAATACGCAGTATTTT. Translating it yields CASSFAEPNTQYF.

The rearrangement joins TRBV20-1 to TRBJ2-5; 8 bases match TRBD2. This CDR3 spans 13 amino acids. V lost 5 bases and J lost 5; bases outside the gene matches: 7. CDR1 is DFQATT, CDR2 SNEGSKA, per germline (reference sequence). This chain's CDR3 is CSAATSASETQYF. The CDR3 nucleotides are TGCAGTGCTGCGACTAGCGCGTCGGAGACCCAGTACTTC.

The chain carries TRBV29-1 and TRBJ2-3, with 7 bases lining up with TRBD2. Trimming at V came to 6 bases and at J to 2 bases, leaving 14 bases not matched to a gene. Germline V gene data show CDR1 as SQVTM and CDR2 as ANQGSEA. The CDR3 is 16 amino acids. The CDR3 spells CSVHPRGDASTDTQYF. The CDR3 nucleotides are TGCAGCGTGCACCCTCGGGGGGATGCATCCACAGATACGCAGTATTTT.

CDR3 amino acids: CSVAALAGIYNEQFF. CDR3 DNA sequence: TGCAGCGTTGCGGCCCTAGCGGGAATTTACAATGAGCAGTTCTTC. The chain is built from TRBV29-1 and TRBJ2-1; TRBD2 aligns across 9 bases. Unmatched junction bases numbered 8, after V lost 4 bases and J lost 4 bases. Germline-derived CDR1 and CDR2 are SQVTM and ANQGSEA. The length of the CDR3 is 15 residues.

The CDR3: CSVKGISYEQYF. The CDR3 DNA sequence: TGCAGCGTTAAGGGAATTAGCTACGAGCAGTACTTC. The chain carries TRBV29-1 and TRBJ2-7; D ambiguous. CDR3 length equals 12 residues. Germline V lookup: CDR1 SQVTM, CDR2 ANQGSEA. Trimming removed 5 bases from V and 3 bases from J, with 11 bases in between.

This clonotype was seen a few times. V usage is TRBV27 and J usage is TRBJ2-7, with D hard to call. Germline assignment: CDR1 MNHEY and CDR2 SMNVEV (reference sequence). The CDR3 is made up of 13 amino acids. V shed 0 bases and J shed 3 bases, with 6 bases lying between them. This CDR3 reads CASSLSSVYEQYF. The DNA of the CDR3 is TGTGCCAGCAGTTTATCCTCGGTCTACGAGCAGTACTTC.

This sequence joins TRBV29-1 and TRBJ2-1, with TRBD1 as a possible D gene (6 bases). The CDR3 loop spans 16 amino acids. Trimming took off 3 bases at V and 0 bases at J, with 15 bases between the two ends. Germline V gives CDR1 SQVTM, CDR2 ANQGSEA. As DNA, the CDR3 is TGCAGCGTTGACGGACTTAAGGACAGCTCCTACAATGAGCAGTTCTTC. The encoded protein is CSVDGLKDSSYNEQFF.

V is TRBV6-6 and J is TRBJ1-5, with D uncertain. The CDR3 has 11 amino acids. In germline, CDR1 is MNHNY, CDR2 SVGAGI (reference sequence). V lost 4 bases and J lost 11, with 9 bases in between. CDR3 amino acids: CASSLRGSQHF. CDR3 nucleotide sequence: TGTGCCAGCAGTTTGCGGGGATCCCAGCATTTT.

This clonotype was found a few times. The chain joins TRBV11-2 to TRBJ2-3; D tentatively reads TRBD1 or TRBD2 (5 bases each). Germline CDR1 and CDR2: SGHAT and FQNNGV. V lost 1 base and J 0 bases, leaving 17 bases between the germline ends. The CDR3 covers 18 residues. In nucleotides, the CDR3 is TGTGCCAGCAGCTTAGTTCCGGGACGGCATCATAGCACAGATACGCAGTATTTT. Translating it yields CASSLVPGRHHSTDTQYF. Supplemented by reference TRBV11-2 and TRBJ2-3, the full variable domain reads EAGVAQSPRYKIIEKRQSVAFWCNPISGHATLYWYQQILGQGPKLLIQFQNNGVVDDSQLPKDRFSAERLKGVDSTLKIQPAKLEDSAVYLCASSLVPGRHHSTDTQYFGPGTRLTVL.

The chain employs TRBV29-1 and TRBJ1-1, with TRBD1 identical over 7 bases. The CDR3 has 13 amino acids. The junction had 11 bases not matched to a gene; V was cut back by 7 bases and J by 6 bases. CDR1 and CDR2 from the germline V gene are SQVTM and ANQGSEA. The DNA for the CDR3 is TGCAGCGCCGTGACAGGGACTGATTCTGAAGCTTTCTTT. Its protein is CSAVTGTDSEAFF. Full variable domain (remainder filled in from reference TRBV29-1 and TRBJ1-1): SAVISQKPSRDICQRGTSLTIQCQVDSQVTMMFWYRQQPGQSLTLIATANQGSEATYESGFVIDKFPISRPNLTFSTLTVSNMSPEDSSIYLCSAVTGTDSEAFFGQGTRLTVV.

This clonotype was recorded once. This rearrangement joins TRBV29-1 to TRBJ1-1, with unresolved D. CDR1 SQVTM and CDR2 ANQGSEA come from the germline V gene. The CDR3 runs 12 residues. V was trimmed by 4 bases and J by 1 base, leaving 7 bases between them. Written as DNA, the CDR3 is TGCAGCGTTGCCACCCAGAACACTGAAGCTTTCTTT. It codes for CSVATQNTEAFF.

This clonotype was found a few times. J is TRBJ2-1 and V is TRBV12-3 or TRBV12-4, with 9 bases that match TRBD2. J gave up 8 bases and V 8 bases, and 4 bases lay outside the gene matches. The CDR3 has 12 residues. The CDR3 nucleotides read TGTGCCAGCCGTAGCGGGAGTTATGAGCAGTTCTTC. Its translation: CASRSGSYEQFF.

The CDR3 loop is CATREGGTGELFF. The CDR3, as DNA: TGTGCCACCAGGGAAGGTGGCACCGGGGAGCTGTTTTTT. V is TRBV15 and J is TRBJ2-2; no clear D gene. From germline, CDR1 is LNHNV and CDR2 YYDKDF (reference sequence). This CDR3 region has 13 residues. V gave up 6 bases and J gave up 4 bases, with 9 bases separating them.

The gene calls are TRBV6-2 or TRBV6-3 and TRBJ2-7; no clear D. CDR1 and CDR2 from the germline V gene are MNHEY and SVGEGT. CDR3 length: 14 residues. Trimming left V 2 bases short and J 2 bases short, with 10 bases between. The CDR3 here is CASSYAGSTYEQYF. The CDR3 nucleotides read TGTGCCAGCAGTTACGCCGGCAGTACCTACGAGCAGTACTTC.

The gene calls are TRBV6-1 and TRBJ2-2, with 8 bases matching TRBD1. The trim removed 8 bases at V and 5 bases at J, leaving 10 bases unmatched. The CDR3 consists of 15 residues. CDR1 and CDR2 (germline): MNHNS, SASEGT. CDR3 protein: CASVDRGIGTGELFF. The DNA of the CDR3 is TGTGCCAGCGTCGACAGGGGCATCGGGACCGGGGAGCTGTTTTTT.

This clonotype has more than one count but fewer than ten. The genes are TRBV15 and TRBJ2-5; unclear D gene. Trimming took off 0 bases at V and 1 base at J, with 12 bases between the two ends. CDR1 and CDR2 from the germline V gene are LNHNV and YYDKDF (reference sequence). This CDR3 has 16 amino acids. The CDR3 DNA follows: TGTGCCACCAGCAGAGATCCAGACACACTCCAAGAGACCCAGTACTTC. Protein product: CATSRDPDTLQETQYF. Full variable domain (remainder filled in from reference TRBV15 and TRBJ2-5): DAMVIQNPRYQVTQFGKPVTLSCSQTLNHNVMYWYQQKSSQAPKLLFHYYDKDFNNEADTPDNFQSRRPNTSFCFLDIRSPGLGDTAMYLCATSRDPDTLQETQYFGPGTRLLVL.

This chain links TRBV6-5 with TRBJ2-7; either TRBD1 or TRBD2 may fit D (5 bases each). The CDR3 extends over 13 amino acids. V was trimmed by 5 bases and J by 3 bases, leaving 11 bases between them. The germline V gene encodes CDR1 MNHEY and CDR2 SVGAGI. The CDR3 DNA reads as TGTGCCAGCAGTCGGGACGTTTTCTACGAGCAGTACTTC. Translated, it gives CASSRDVFYEQYF.

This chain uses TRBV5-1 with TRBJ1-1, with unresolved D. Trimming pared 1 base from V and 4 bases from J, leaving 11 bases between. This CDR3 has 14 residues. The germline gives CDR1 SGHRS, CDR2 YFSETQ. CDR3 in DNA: TGCGCCAGCAGCTTGATGTGGGAACGCACTGAAGCTTTCTTT. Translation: CASSLMWERTEAFF.

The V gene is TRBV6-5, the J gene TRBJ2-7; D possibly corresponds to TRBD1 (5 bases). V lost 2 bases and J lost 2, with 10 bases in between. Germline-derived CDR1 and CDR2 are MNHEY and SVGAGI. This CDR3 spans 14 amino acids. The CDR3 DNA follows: TGTGCCAGCAGTTACCTAGACAGAGCCTACGAGCAGTACTTC. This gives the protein CASSYLDRAYEQYF.

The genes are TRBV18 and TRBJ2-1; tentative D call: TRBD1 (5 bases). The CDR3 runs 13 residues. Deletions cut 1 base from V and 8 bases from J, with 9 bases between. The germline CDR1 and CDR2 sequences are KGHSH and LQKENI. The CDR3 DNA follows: TGTGCCAGCTCACCACAGGCAGGGCATGAGCAGTTCTTC. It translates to CASSPQAGHEQFF.

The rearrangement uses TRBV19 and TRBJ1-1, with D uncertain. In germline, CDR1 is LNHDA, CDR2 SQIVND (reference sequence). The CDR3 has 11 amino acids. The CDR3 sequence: CGTYGNTEAFF. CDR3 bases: TGTGGCACGTATGGGAACACTGAAGCTTTCTTT.

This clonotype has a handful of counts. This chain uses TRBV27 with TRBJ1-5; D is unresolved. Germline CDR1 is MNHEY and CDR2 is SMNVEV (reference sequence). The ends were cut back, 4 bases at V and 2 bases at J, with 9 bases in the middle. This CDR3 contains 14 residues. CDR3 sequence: CASSYRGGNQPQHF. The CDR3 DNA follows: TGTGCCAGCAGTTATCGAGGAGGCAATCAGCCCCAGCATTTT.